The following is a T cell receptor beta chain sequence with its context. Its specificity is unknown. In the PCR, 60 Vbeta and 13 Jbeta primers were used. Sequencing was performed with immunoSEQ multiplex PCR; in TCRdb, only in-frame clones are kept and a portion is missing. The profile shows about 160,000 clones, around three quarters of them singletons. The data stem from a study of cytomegalovirus exposure and HLA in healthy donors. Turning to the study itself: The Caucasian-associated ancestry cluster contained approximately 81% of the approximately 390 genotyped donors. Study results and limitations: Specificity of a few CMV-associated chains for CMV antigens was verified in vitro. Highly shared variants forming one cluster were likely a sequencing artifact.

Germline V lookup: CDR1 SGHTA, CDR2 FQGNSA. Trimming took 1 base from V and 5 from J; bases not matched to a gene: 2. This CDR3 contains 15 residues. This receptor was taken from a man aged 40-50 years in good health and CMV-seronegative. The chain has TRBV7-2 and TRBJ2-2; TRBD1 aligns across 9 bases. Material for sequencing was PBMCs. The chain's CDR3 is CASSLVGQGTGELFF. Written as DNA, the CDR3 is TGTGCCAGCAGCTTAGTGGGACAGGGAACCGGGGAGCTGTTTTTT.